This T cell receptor beta chain stems from a study of early T cells in non-severe SARS-CoV-2 infection. Whole-study findings and limits: VDJdb matches were skewed toward anti-spike CD8 T cell responses.

On this clonotype itself: Its antigen is as yet unknown.

The TCR library protocol was used to attach unique molecular identifiers. These identifiers were attached to individual cDNA molecules. One entry per CDR3 protein results from TCRdb running MiXCR on the 5' RACE reads. The repertoire holds about 63,000 distinct CDR3 sequences, with 10% to 15% as singletons. The CDR3 runs to 18 residues. Germline V gene data show CDR1 as SGHVS and CDR2 as FNYEAQ. With 1 base clipped from V and 2 bases from J, the junction kept 11 bases outside the gene matches. The genes are TRBV7-6 and TRBJ2-3; 8 bases align to TRBD2. The TCR originated in an adult who was a healthcare worker with PCR-confirmed SARS-CoV-2 infection or an uninfected control (not recorded which). The sequenced sample consisted of whole blood. The CDR3 DNA sequence: TGTGCCAGCAGCTTAGGAGTAGCGGGATACCCTATCACAGATACGCAGTATTTT. Residues: CASSLGVAGYPITDTQYF.